This entry features one T cell receptor beta chain sequence. Antigen: not known. This record comes from a study of T cells in tumors after PD-1 blockade. Whole-study context: Excluded were patients with checkpoint blockade, immunosuppressants, or radiotherapy or other anti-cancer therapy within 4 weeks. Either cemiplimab 350 mg every 2 weeks or pembrolizumab 200 mg every 3 weeks was given. Regarding the study as a whole: Some novel exhausted tumor clones appeared in pre-treatment blood, suggesting peripheral recruitment.

Tumor or blood genomic DNA was sequenced, with inputs of about 550 ng to 6,500 ng. Method: immunoSEQ multiplex PCR; TCRdb's copy keeps in-frame clones and lacks some. This sample has 20,000 to 25,000 clones, with 82% found just once. V lost 4 bases and J 0 bases, leaving 6 bases between the germline ends. The germline V gene has CDR1 ENHRY and CDR2 SYGVKD. The CDR3 is made up of 13 amino acids. V usage is TRBV10-3 and J usage is TRBJ1-1; no definite D call. Sample: PBMCs, taken after anti-PD-1 treatment. This clonotype originated in a human donor with basal cell carcinoma. The CDR3 DNA reads as TGTGCCATCAGTGGGGTGATGAACACTGAAGCTTTCTTT. Protein: CAISGVMNTEAFF.